The rows below give T cell receptor beta chains drawn from one sample of a study of blood T cells in healthy people across ages. In TCRdb, the 5' RACE reads were re-called with MiXCR into one record per CDR3 protein. Of a few hundred thousand distinct CDR3 sequences in the sample, about half were seen once. Sequencing was carried out using blood. The receptors were sampled from a man in his fifties or sixties in good health. Both conserved end residues are part of each CDR3. Each record gives: J gene, V gene, D gene, clone size, CDR3 DNA, CDR3 protein. A D gene is named only where the DNA matches it firmly. Not all rows give a size; the values are once, few, many and, for expanded clones, a class.

J gene: TRBJ2-2
V gene: TRBV6-4
D gene: -
clone size: -
CDR3 DNA: TGTGCCAGCAGTGACTCTTTGCAGGGTAGTGGTACCGAGGAGCTGTTTTTT
CDR3 protein: CASSDSLQGSGTEELFF

J gene: TRBJ2-1
V gene: TRBV6-6
D gene: -
clone size: -
CDR3 DNA: TGTGCCAGCAGCCGTCCCGCCGTGGATGAGCAGTTCTTC
CDR3 protein: CASSRPAVDEQFF

J gene: TRBJ1-2
V gene: TRBV4-1
D gene: -
clone size: -
CDR3 DNA: TGCGCCAGCAGCCAAGATGGGGGTGCCGGGGTCTATGGCTACACCTTC
CDR3 protein: CASSQDGGAGVYGYTF

J gene: TRBJ2-5
V gene: TRBV6-5
D gene: -
clone size: few
CDR3 DNA: TGTGCCAGCAGTTACCCAAGACAGGCTCGGGCGGGAGTCTCTGGGGAGACCCAGTACTTC
CDR3 protein: CASSYPRQARAGVSGETQYF

J gene: TRBJ2-1
V gene: TRBV20-1
D gene: -
clone size: few
CDR3 DNA: TGCAGTGCTAGAGCTATGAGTGTCGCGTATGAGCAGTTCTTC
CDR3 protein: CSARAMSVAYEQFF

J gene: TRBJ2-3
V gene: TRBV28
D gene: -
clone size: -
CDR3 DNA: TGTGCCAGCAGACAGACAGATACGCAGTATTTT
CDR3 protein: CASRQTDTQYF

J gene: TRBJ2-5
V gene: TRBV28
D gene: TRBD2
clone size: once
CDR3 DNA: TGTGCCAGCAGCCCACCTGGACTAGCGGGAGTGGGTGAGCAGTACTTC
CDR3 protein: CASSPPGLAGVGEQYF

J gene: TRBJ2-3
V gene: TRBV29-1
D gene: -
clone size: -
CDR3 DNA: TGCAGCGTTGAATATTCTAGTGTCACAGATACGCAGTATTTT
CDR3 protein: CSVEYSSVTDTQYF

J gene: TRBJ2-7
V gene: TRBV3-1
D gene: -
clone size: -
CDR3 DNA: TGTGCCAGCGCGCGGACTAACTACGAGCAGTACTTC
CDR3 protein: CASARTNYEQYF

J gene: TRBJ2-5
V gene: TRBV7-2
D gene: -
clone size: -
CDR3 DNA: TGTGCCAGCAGCTCGGGTGGGGGGCGCTGGGAGACCCAGTACTTC
CDR3 protein: CASSSGGGRWETQYF

J gene: TRBJ2-5
V gene: TRBV20-1
D gene: -
clone size: -
CDR3 DNA: TGCAGTGTTAGAGATGGGCGGGAGACCCAGTACTTC
CDR3 protein: CSVRDGRETQYF

J gene: TRBJ2-1
V gene: TRBV4-2
D gene: TRBD2
clone size: -
CDR3 DNA: TGTGCCAGCAGCCAACTAGCGGGAGGGCCCTTAAGTGAGCAGTTCTTC
CDR3 protein: CASSQLAGGPLSEQFF

J gene: TRBJ2-5
V gene: TRBV6-2/TRBV6-3
D gene: -
clone size: -
CDR3 DNA: TGTGCCAGCAGTTACGGCCGGTGGGAGACCCAGTACTTC
CDR3 protein: CASSYGRWETQYF

J gene: TRBJ2-1
V gene: TRBV27
D gene: -
clone size: few
CDR3 DNA: TGTGCCAGCCCCTCCAACAGGGAGAACAATGAGCAGTTCTTC
CDR3 protein: CASPSNRENNEQFF

J gene: TRBJ2-6
V gene: TRBV7-8
D gene: -
clone size: -
CDR3 DNA: TGTGCCAGCACCCCTGGCGATCGCGGTGGGGCCAACGTCCTGACTTTC
CDR3 protein: CASTPGDRGGANVLTF

J gene: TRBJ1-2
V gene: TRBV29-1
D gene: -
clone size: few
CDR3 DNA: TGCAGCGTTCCGATCCCGCCAGGCGACTATGGCTACACCTTC
CDR3 protein: CSVPIPPGDYGYTF

J gene: TRBJ2-5
V gene: TRBV3-1
D gene: -
clone size: -
CDR3 DNA: TGTGCCAGCAGCCGCCCTTCTATCCAAGAGACCCAGTACTTC
CDR3 protein: CASSRPSIQETQYF

J gene: TRBJ2-5
V gene: TRBV27
D gene: -
clone size: once
CDR3 DNA: TGTGCCAGCAGTTTATACGGCAGGAGCCTTCAAGAGACCCAGTACTTC
CDR3 protein: CASSLYGRSLQETQYF

J gene: TRBJ2-2
V gene: TRBV5-1
D gene: TRBD1
clone size: -
CDR3 DNA: TGCGCCAGCACAGGACAGGGGTTCACCGGGGAGCTGTTTTTT
CDR3 protein: CASTGQGFTGELFF

J gene: TRBJ1-1
V gene: TRBV20-1
D gene: -
clone size: -
CDR3 DNA: TGCAGTGCTAGCGGGGTATCCCCTATCGCGAACACTGAAGCTTTCTTT
CDR3 protein: CSASGVSPIANTEAFF

J gene: TRBJ2-1
V gene: TRBV7-2
D gene: -
clone size: few
CDR3 DNA: TGTGCCAGCAGCGTAGCGAACCACAATGAGCAGTTCTTC
CDR3 protein: CASSVANHNEQFF

J gene: TRBJ2-7
V gene: TRBV7-2
D gene: -
clone size: -
CDR3 DNA: TGTGCCAGCAGCCTCCCGACGGACCTCGAGCAGTACTTC
CDR3 protein: CASSLPTDLEQYF

J gene: TRBJ2-3
V gene: TRBV7-9
D gene: -
clone size: once
CDR3 DNA: TGTGCCAGCAGCGCTAAGCGGAGGATTACAGATACGCAGTATTTT
CDR3 protein: CASSAKRRITDTQYF

J gene: TRBJ2-4
V gene: TRBV20-1
D gene: TRBD2
clone size: -
CDR3 DNA: TGCAGTGCCAGCGAGACTAGCGGGTACATTCAGTACTTC
CDR3 protein: CSASETSGYIQYF

J gene: TRBJ2-7
V gene: TRBV7-9
D gene: -
clone size: -
CDR3 DNA: TGTGCCAGCAGCCCCGGGATCGCCTCCTACAATGAGCAGTACTTC
CDR3 protein: CASSPGIASYNEQYF

J gene: TRBJ2-3
V gene: TRBV20-1
D gene: -
clone size: -
CDR3 DNA: TGCAGTGCCCAGACTCCTTTCACTAGCACAGATACGCAGTATTTT
CDR3 protein: CSAQTPFTSTDTQYF

J gene: TRBJ2-3
V gene: TRBV6-1
D gene: TRBD1
clone size: -
CDR3 DNA: TGTGCCAGCAGTGCCGTGACAGGGAGCCCAGATACGCAGTATTTT
CDR3 protein: CASSAVTGSPDTQYF

J gene: TRBJ2-5
V gene: TRBV7-6
D gene: TRBD2
clone size: -
CDR3 DNA: TGTGCCAGCAGCTTAATGACGACTAGCGGGCAAGAGACCCAGTACTTC
CDR3 protein: CASSLMTTSGQETQYF

J gene: TRBJ2-7
V gene: TRBV6-1
D gene: TRBD2
clone size: few
CDR3 DNA: TGTGCCAGCAGTGGACTAGCGCCCTACGAGCAGTACTTC
CDR3 protein: CASSGLAPYEQYF

J gene: TRBJ2-1
V gene: TRBV10-2
D gene: TRBD2
clone size: few
CDR3 DNA: TGCGCCAGCAGTCCGCTAGGGGCGGGGGGGAACAATGAGCAGTTCTTC
CDR3 protein: CASSPLGAGGNNEQFF

J gene: TRBJ2-7
V gene: TRBV3-1
D gene: TRBD1
clone size: -
CDR3 DNA: TGTGCCAGCAGCCAAGTCGGGACAGGGGCATACGAGCAGTACTTC
CDR3 protein: CASSQVGTGAYEQYF

J gene: TRBJ1-6
V gene: TRBV10-3
D gene: TRBD1
clone size: -
CDR3 DNA: TGTGCCATCCAAGGGACAGGGGAGGCTCCCCTCCACTTT
CDR3 protein: CAIQGTGEAPLHF

J gene: TRBJ1-2
V gene: TRBV4-2
D gene: TRBD1
clone size: many
CDR3 DNA: TGTGCCAGCAGCCAAGACAGGGGGCCCTACTATGGCTACACCTTC
CDR3 protein: CASSQDRGPYYGYTF

J gene: TRBJ2-3
V gene: TRBV5-1
D gene: -
clone size: few
CDR3 DNA: TGCGCCACAGGACGGGACCCTGCAGATACGCAGTATTTT
CDR3 protein: CATGRDPADTQYF

J gene: TRBJ2-1
V gene: TRBV3-1
D gene: TRBD2
clone size: -
CDR3 DNA: TGTGCCAGCAGCCCTAGCGGGAGGGCCAACAATGAGCAGTTCTTC
CDR3 protein: CASSPSGRANNEQFF

J gene: TRBJ2-3
V gene: TRBV20-1
D gene: TRBD1
clone size: many
CDR3 DNA: TGCAGTGCTACATCACTACAGGGGGCGAGCACAGATACGCAGTATTTT
CDR3 protein: CSATSLQGASTDTQYF

J gene: TRBJ1-2
V gene: TRBV20-1
D gene: TRBD1
clone size: -
CDR3 DNA: TGCAGTGCCACCACCATGGGACAGGGGGTCGGCTACACCTTC
CDR3 protein: CSATTMGQGVGYTF

J gene: TRBJ2-5
V gene: TRBV7-9
D gene: -
clone size: -
CDR3 DNA: -
CDR3 protein: CASSFFGQTGDLYQETQYF

J gene: TRBJ2-7
V gene: TRBV28
D gene: TRBD1
clone size: many
CDR3 DNA: TGTGCCAGCAGTTTAATCCGGGACAGAGCCTACGAGCAGTACTTC
CDR3 protein: CASSLIRDRAYEQYF

J gene: TRBJ2-1
V gene: TRBV20-1
D gene: -
clone size: -
CDR3 DNA: TGCAGTGCTACCCGTAACAGGGAGCAGTTCTTC
CDR3 protein: CSATRNREQFF

J gene: TRBJ2-3
V gene: TRBV2
D gene: TRBD2
clone size: -
CDR3 DNA: TGTGCCAACAGTGAACGGACTAGTGCTAGCGATACGCAGTATTTT
CDR3 protein: CANSERTSASDTQYF

J gene: TRBJ2-1
V gene: TRBV7-9
D gene: -
clone size: many
CDR3 DNA: TGTGCCAGCAGCCCCCCCTTTCGTGATAGGTCGGGCAATGAGCAGTTCTTC
CDR3 protein: CASSPPFRDRSGNEQFF

J gene: TRBJ2-1
V gene: TRBV7-2
D gene: -
clone size: few
CDR3 DNA: TGTGCCAGCAGCCCCCCCAGGTTCTACAATGAGCAGTTCTTC
CDR3 protein: CASSPPRFYNEQFF

J gene: TRBJ1-2
V gene: TRBV7-8
D gene: -
clone size: -
CDR3 DNA: TGTGCCAGCAGCGGCCGGGCAGGGCGTAACCTCTATGGCTACACCTTC
CDR3 protein: CASSGRAGRNLYGYTF

J gene: TRBJ2-3
V gene: TRBV14
D gene: -
clone size: few
CDR3 DNA: TGTGCCAGCAGCCAGGGCCTTCTAGACGCGCAGTATTTT
CDR3 protein: CASSQGLLDAQYF

J gene: TRBJ2-3
V gene: TRBV7-6
D gene: -
clone size: -
CDR3 DNA: TGTGCCAGCAGCTTAGTCGACAGTAGCACAGATACGCAGTATTTT
CDR3 protein: CASSLVDSSTDTQYF

J gene: TRBJ1-6
V gene: TRBV20-1
D gene: -
clone size: -
CDR3 DNA: TGCAGTGCTAGAGTTCAGGGCAGGGAAGAGTCACCCCTCCACTTT
CDR3 protein: CSARVQGREESPLHF

J gene: TRBJ2-1
V gene: TRBV6-1
D gene: -
clone size: -
CDR3 DNA: TGTGCCAGCAGTGAAAGGAGGGCCCGACTCTACAATGAGCAGTTCTTC
CDR3 protein: CASSERRARLYNEQFF

J gene: TRBJ2-1
V gene: TRBV20-1
D gene: -
clone size: -
CDR3 DNA: TGCAGTGCTAGAGCGGAGGCTCCGGCCAATGAGCAGTTCTTC
CDR3 protein: CSARAEAPANEQFF

J gene: TRBJ2-5
V gene: TRBV18
D gene: TRBD2
clone size: few
CDR3 DNA: TGTGCCAGCTCACCAGTCGGCGGGGGTACCTCGGAGACCCAGTACTTC
CDR3 protein: CASSPVGGGTSETQYF

J gene: TRBJ2-7
V gene: TRBV12-3/TRBV12-4
D gene: -
clone size: -
CDR3 DNA: TGTGCCAGCAGTCGGTGGAGGGCCGAGCAGTACTTC
CDR3 protein: CASSRWRAEQYF

J gene: TRBJ2-3
V gene: TRBV20-1
D gene: -
clone size: -
CDR3 DNA: TGCAGTGCGACACTACTTGAGTGGCCAGATACGCAGTATTTT
CDR3 protein: CSATLLEWPDTQYF

J gene: TRBJ1-2
V gene: TRBV20-1
D gene: TRBD1
clone size: few
CDR3 DNA: TGCAGTGCTAGACTTCCAGCGGCGACAGGGGCAGAGGGCTACACCTTC
CDR3 protein: CSARLPAATGAEGYTF

J gene: TRBJ2-5
V gene: TRBV27
D gene: -
clone size: few
CDR3 DNA: TGTGCCAGCAGTCCTCTAGGGGGTGTGGGGACCCAGTACTTC
CDR3 protein: CASSPLGGVGTQYF

J gene: TRBJ1-4
V gene: TRBV6-1
D gene: -
clone size: -
CDR3 DNA: TGTGCCACCGGACACGATAATGAAAAACTGTTTTTT
CDR3 protein: CATGHDNEKLFF

J gene: TRBJ2-7
V gene: TRBV15
D gene: TRBD1
clone size: -
CDR3 DNA: TGTGCCACCAGCGCCCGGACAGGGTTCTCCGAGCAGTACTTC
CDR3 protein: CATSARTGFSEQYF

J gene: TRBJ2-1
V gene: TRBV12-3/TRBV12-4
D gene: -
clone size: few
CDR3 DNA: TGTGCCAGCAGTTTAACGGGGGGCGCCTACAATGAGCAGTTCTTC
CDR3 protein: CASSLTGGAYNEQFF

J gene: TRBJ2-3
V gene: TRBV7-2
D gene: -
clone size: -
CDR3 DNA: TGTGCCAGCAGCTTTGCGGTGAGCACAGATACGCAGTATTTT
CDR3 protein: CASSFAVSTDTQYF

J gene: TRBJ1-2
V gene: TRBV21-1
D gene: -
clone size: -
CDR3 DNA: TGTGCCAGCAGCAACGGGTCCTTTTACGAGCGTAGCTATGGCTACACCTTC
CDR3 protein: CASSNGSFYERSYGYTF